One sample yielded the 8 T cell receptor beta chains listed below, sequenced in a study of cytomegalovirus exposure and HLA in healthy donors. PCR amplification relied on 60 Vbeta primers (plus 13 Jbeta primers). The assay was immunoSEQ multiplex PCR, and TCRdb's table has in-frame clones only and misses some. Among some 150,000 clones listed, 74% were seen once. The sequenced material came from PBMCs. These receptors were taken from a man between 18 and 29 years old in good health and CMV-seropositive.

This clone was detected once. This rearrangement joins TRBV9 to TRBJ1-2; unclear D gene. V shed 4 bases and J shed 3 bases, with 13 bases lying between them. The CDR3 extends over 14 amino acids. Germline values: CDR1 SGDLS, CDR2 YYNGEE. The CDR3 DNA sequence: TGTGCCAGCAGCCCAAGGCCGCGGGACTATGGCTACACCTTC. Translating gives CASSPRPRDYGYTF.

V usage is TRBV2 and J usage is TRBJ1-5; D not certain. Trimming shortened V by 7 bases and J by 0 bases, and 16 bases separated the two germline ends. In germline, CDR1 is SNHLY, CDR2 FYNNEI. This CDR3 contains 16 residues. The CDR3 sequence is CASKQGLANSNQPQHF. For the CDR3, the DNA is TGTGCCAGCAAACAAGGGCTAGCCAATAGCAATCAGCCCCAGCATTTT.

Concerning this clone itself: Its ends do not fully match the called genes, so a read error is possible. This rearrangement joins TRBV28 to TRBJ1-5, with 9 bases that match TRBD1. The CDR3 has 11 residues. Germline CDR1 MDHEN, CDR2 SYDVKM. This CDR3 reads CASSFLWDRDF. CDR3 DNA sequence: TGTGCCAGCAGTTTCCTATGGGACAGGGATTTT.

Concerning this clone: Relative to the germline gene, one junction end is altered; a read error may explain this. The same CDR3 arises from other DNA sequences in this sample as well. The chain couples TRBV5-1 to TRBJ2-2; 9 positions agree with TRBD2. This CDR3 spans 16 amino acids. CDR1 is SGHRS and CDR2 is YFSETQ in the germline V gene. In DNA, the CDR3 is TGCGCCAGCAGCTTGGGACTAGCGGAAATCACCAGGGAGCTGTTTTTT. Translation: CASSLGLAEITRELFF. Full variable domain (outside the CDR3, taken from reference TRBV5-1 and TRBJ2-2): KAGVTQTPRYLIKTRGQQVTLSCSPISGHRSVSWYQQTPGQGLQFLFEYFSETQRNKGNFPGRFSGRQFSNSRSEMNVSTLELGDSALYLCASSLGLAEITRELFFGEGSRLTVL.

In its sample, this clone was seen a few times. This rearrangement joins TRBV6-5 to TRBJ1-5; 10 nucleotides match TRBD1. V dropped 5 bases and J dropped 6; count of bases not matched to a gene: 4. CDR3 length: 14 residues. Germline-derived CDR1 and CDR2 are MNHEY and SVGAGI. This CDR3 is CASSRGQGFQPQHF. The CDR3 DNA reads TGTGCCAGCAGTAGGGGACAGGGGTTTCAGCCCCAGCATTTT.

This clone was detected a few times. One end of the junction fails to match germline, which may point to a read error. This sequence joins TRBV4-1 and TRBJ1-3; D gene uncertain. Germline V gene sequence: CDR1 MGHRA, CDR2 YSYEKL. This CDR3 comprises 13 residues. In nucleotides, the CDR3 is TGCGCCAGCAGCCAAGATCCCGGGTCAACTCGGGATTTT. It is translated as CASSQDPGSTRDF.

The CDR3 DNA sequence: TGTGCCAGCAGGACTAAGAGGGAACCCCCTCGTGGCTACACCTTC. It yields the protein CASRTKREPPRGYTF. V is TRBV27 and J is TRBJ1-2; no firm D call. Germline CDR1 reads MNHEY; CDR2 reads SMNVEV (reference sequence). V gave up 6 bases and J gave up 7 bases, with 21 bases separating them. The CDR3 has 15 residues.

The chain uses TRBV19 and TRBJ2-7; 8 positions agree with TRBD1. There are 15 residues in the CDR3. V shed 4 bases and J 0 bases; nucleotides not matched to a gene: 5. Germline-derived CDR1 and CDR2 are LNHDA and SQIVND (reference sequence). The CDR3 DNA reads as TGTGCCAGTAGTAGAGGGACAGGTTACTCCTACGAGCAGTACTTC. This translates into CASSRGTGYSYEQYF.